A single sample is the source of the 21 T cell receptor beta chains below, sequenced in a study of post-analysis software for immune sequencing data. Broader study findings: The five TRBV segments detected at higher frequency in patients than in controls included TRBV5-6, TRBV5-1 and TRBV20-1.

The library was made from cDNA and included unique molecular identifiers. In TCRdb, the PCR reads were re-called with MiXCR into one record per CDR3 protein. The data show 750,000 to 950,000 distinct CDR3 sequences, around 50% seen once. These receptors' targets are unknown. Sequencing was performed on blood. These TCRs come from a girl aged 5-17 years with multiple sclerosis.

The rearrangement links TRBV5-1 to TRBJ2-7; 7 nucleotides align to TRBD1. Unmatched junction bases numbered 12, after V lost 0 bases and J lost 3 bases. The CDR3 is 17 residues long. CDR1 is SGHRS and CDR2 is YFSETQ in the germline V gene. The CDR3 is CASSLDRGPREYYEQYF. The CDR3 DNA reads TGCGCCAGCAGCTTGGACAGGGGTCCCCGGGAATACTACGAGCAGTACTTC.

The sample holds a few counts of this clonotype. The V call is TRBV20-1, the J call TRBJ2-7; 9 bases are a match to TRBD1. This CDR3 region has 13 residues. Germline V gene data show CDR1 as DFQATT and CDR2 as SNEGSKA (reference sequence). J gave up 5 bases and V 6 bases, and 8 bases lay outside the gene matches. The CDR3 loop is CSAPTGGRDEQYF. The DNA for the CDR3 is TGCAGTGCCCCGACAGGGGGAAGGGACGAGCAGTACTTC.

The rearrangement uses TRBV7-2 and TRBJ1-2; 8 bases align to TRBD1. V lost 4 bases, J lost 2 bases, and 6 bases stayed unmatched. The CDR3 spans 15 residues. Germline CDR1 reads SGHTA; CDR2 reads FQGNSA. CDR3 region: CASSSNRGTNYGYTF. The CDR3 DNA reads as TGTGCCAGCAGCTCCAACAGGGGGACAAACTATGGCTACACCTTC. Together with reference TRBV7-2 and TRBJ1-2, the CDR3 gives the full variable domain: GAGVSQSPSNKVTEKGKDVELRCDPISGHTALYWYRQSLGQGLEFLIYFQGNSAPDKSGLPSDRFSAERTGGSVSTLTIQRTQQEDSAVYLCASSSNRGTNYGYTFGSGTRLTVV.

J is TRBJ2-3 and V is TRBV5-5, with D possibly TRBD2 on 6 matching bases. CDR1 and CDR2 (germline): SGHKS, YYEKEE (reference sequence). Trimming stripped 4 bases from V and 1 base from J, with 13 bases between. The CDR3 length is 15 residues. DNA of the CDR3: TGTGCCAGCAGCCCCTGGGGGGAAGGCACAGATACGCAGTATTTT. Protein sequence: CASSPWGEGTDTQYF.

About this clonotype: An end of the junction differs from the germline gene, which may be a read error. The rearrangement uses TRBV7-7 and TRBJ2-1; 9 bases fit TRBD2. Germline loops: CDR1 SSHAT, CDR2 FNYEAQ (reference sequence). The CDR3 consists of 15 residues. CDR3 residues: CASSLVAGADNEQFF. Here the CDR3 DNA reads TGTGCTAGCAGCTTAGTAGCGGGAGCCGACAATGAGCAGTTCTTC.

The rearrangement joins TRBV7-9 to TRBJ2-6; D call uncertain. Trimming removed 6 bases from V and 0 bases from J, with 6 bases in between. This CDR3 is 14 amino acids long. The germline V gene encodes CDR1 SEHNR and CDR2 FQNEAQ (reference sequence). The CDR3 sequence: CASSIRSGANVLTF. The CDR3 nucleotides read TGTGCCAGCAGTATTCGCTCTGGGGCCAACGTCCTGACTTTC.

There are a few counts of this clonotype. This rearrangement joins TRBV7-2 to TRBJ1-2; 9 bases line up with TRBD1. Looked up from germline, CDR1 is SGHTA and CDR2 is FQGNSA. Germline trimming cut 3 bases from V and 7 bases from J; bases unmatched to any gene: 9. The CDR3 extends over 15 amino acids. The CDR3 sequence: CASSFNRGRLSGYTF. The DNA for the CDR3 is TGTGCCAGCAGCTTCAACAGGGGGCGTCTGTCTGGCTACACCTTC.

This clonotype was recorded only once. The genes are TRBV10-3 and TRBJ1-5, with 8 bases lining up with TRBD1. With V trimmed by 5 bases and J by 2 bases, 2 bases remained unmatched. This CDR3 spans 14 amino acids. The germline gives CDR1 ENHRY, CDR2 SYGVKD. Here the CDR3 DNA reads TGTGCCATCAGTAAGACAGGGGGCAATCAGCCCCAGCATTTT. Amino acid sequence: CAISKTGGNQPQHF.

The J gene is TRBJ1-2, the V gene TRBV7-2; possibly TRBD1 for D (6 bases). The CDR3 is 16 amino acids. CDR1 is SGHTA, CDR2 FQGNSA, per germline. With 3 bases removed from V and 8 bases from J, the gap between germline ends came to 22 bases. This CDR3 is CASSFWGGRKGEGYTF. Here the CDR3 DNA reads TGTGCCAGCAGCTTTTGGGGGGGCCGAAAGGGAGAGGGCTACACCTTC.

Notes on this clonotype: The junction does not match germline at one end; this may be a read error. This chain links TRBV6-5 with TRBJ2-1; 8 positions match TRBD2. The CDR3 runs to 17 residues. Per the germline V gene, CDR1 is MNHEY and CDR2 is SVGAGI. CDR3 DNA sequence: TGTGCCAGCAGTCCCAGCCCAGCGGGAGCGCTCTACAATGAGCAGTGCTTC. Translation gives CASSPSPAGALYNEQCF.

This rearrangement joins TRBV11-2 to TRBJ2-1; a possible D gene is TRBD1 (5 bases). Germline V lookup: CDR1 SGHAT, CDR2 FQNNGV. Trimming shortened V by 7 bases and J by 8 bases, and 24 bases separated the two germline ends. The CDR3 extends over 16 amino acids. The CDR3 here is CASTKGAFVAVDEQFF. CDR3 nucleotides: TGTGCCAGCACGAAAGGGGCCTTTGTTGCCGTGGATGAGCAGTTCTTC.

This clonotype was picked up a small number of times. The rearrangement joins TRBV27 to TRBJ2-3; 7 bases line up with TRBD2. The CDR3 is 16 amino acids. Germline V gene data show CDR1 as MNHEY and CDR2 as SMNVEV (reference sequence). Losses at the gene ends were 1 base for V and 2 bases for J; bases not matched to a gene: 6. CDR3 in amino acids: CASSLLGAGSTDTQYF. CDR3 in DNA: TGTGCCAGCAGTTTATTAGGAGCGGGATCCACAGATACGCAGTATTTT.

This clonotype was found a few times. The chain carries TRBV7-2 and TRBJ2-3; 9 bases fit TRBD2. Germline V gene data show CDR1 as SGHTA and CDR2 as FQGNSA. After removal of 1 base from V and 4 bases from J, the junction contained 3 bases not matched to a gene. CDR3 length equals 15 residues. This CDR3 is CASSLGGLAPDTQYF. The CDR3 region has the DNA TGTGCCAGCAGCTTAGGGGGACTAGCACCAGATACGCAGTATTTT.

This sequence joins TRBV5-1 and TRBJ2-5, with 8 bases aligning to TRBD1. Germline CDR1 SGHRS, CDR2 YFSETQ. V was pared by 6 bases and J by 3 bases, with 10 bases of the junction left unmatched. CDR3 length: 15 amino acids. The CDR3 DNA sequence: TGCGCCAGCATTCCAGGGGGCGCGATGAAAGAGACCCAGTACTTC. Protein product: CASIPGGAMKETQYF.

There are a few counts of this clonotype. The chain links TRBV2 to TRBJ2-4; possible D gene TRBD2, 7 bases. Trimming stripped 7 bases from V and 5 bases from J, with 15 bases between. This CDR3 region has 14 residues. Germline V gene data show CDR1 as SNHLY and CDR2 as FYNNEI. For the CDR3, the DNA is TGTGCCAGCATCGAGGGGGGGCGCCAAAACATTCAGTACTTC. Translating it yields CASIEGGRQNIQYF.

V gene TRBV5-1 combines with J gene TRBJ2-5; weak D call: TRBD1 (5 bases). The J call may be faulty, since TRBJ2-7 better matches the DNA end. Per germline, CDR1 SGHRS and CDR2 YFSETQ. The length of the CDR3 is 15 residues. The CDR3 DNA sequence: TGCGCCAGCAGCCCCGATTGGGGCGGTTCCTACGAGCAGTACTTC. This encodes CASSPDWGGSYEQYF.

This clonotype showed up just a few times. This sequence joins TRBV10-3 and TRBJ1-2, with TRBD1 matching 8 bases. Germline V gives CDR1 ENHRY, CDR2 SYGVKD. J was trimmed by 8 bases and V by 0 bases; bases with no gene match: 8. This CDR3 comprises 15 residues. CDR3 coding DNA: TGTGCCATCAGTGAGTCGACAAGACAGGGGTCCGGCTACACCTTC. Translation: CAISESTRQGSGYTF.

This clonotype was counted only a few times. The rearrangement joins TRBV13 to TRBJ2-3, with D uncertain. Trimming took off 5 bases at V and 1 base at J, with 10 bases between the two ends. CDR1 and CDR2 from the germline V gene are PRHDT and FYEKMQ (reference sequence). This CDR3 region has 14 residues. CDR3 bases: TGTGCCAGCAGCGGCGACCTCGGCACAGATACGCAGTATTTT. Translated: CASSGDLGTDTQYF.

The sample holds one count of this clonotype. The gene calls are TRBV12-5 and TRBJ2-5, with 10 bases that match TRBD2. Germline values: CDR1 LGHNT, CDR2 FRNRAP. V dropped 5 bases and J dropped 11; count of bases not matched to a gene: 11. This CDR3 spans 14 amino acids. In DNA form, the CDR3 reads TGTGCTAGTGGTGCCTCCGGGACTAGCGTGAAGCAGTACTTC. Protein product: CASGASGTSVKQYF.

The chain combines TRBV5-1 with TRBJ2-5, with D unclear. The closer fit of TRBJ2-7 to the DNA end suggests the J call may be wrong. CDR3 length equals 15 residues. The germline V gene has CDR1 SGHRS and CDR2 YFSETQ. The CDR3 loop reads CASSLESWVEYEQYF. The CDR3 DNA reads as TGCGCCAGCAGCTTGGAATCCTGGGTTGAGTACGAGCAGTACTTC.

V is TRBV10-3 and J is TRBJ2-5, with 8 bases that match TRBD1. The J call may not be correct, given that the DNA end is closer to TRBJ2-7. The germline CDR1 and CDR2 sequences are ENHRY and SYGVKD. The CDR3 runs 16 residues. The CDR3: CAISETAGGQGYEQYF. In nucleotides, the CDR3 is TGTGCCATCAGTGAGACTGCCGGTGGACAGGGCTACGAGCAGTACTTC.